The 14 T cell receptor beta chains below were found in one sample sequenced in a study of shared clonotypes between healthy human individuals. Only in-frame clones appear in the TCRdb table, and some are missing; sequencing was by immunoSEQ multiplex PCR. The table shows about 1.5 million clones, with approximately 96% occurring only once. Sequencing was carried out using naive CD4+ T cells sorted from blood. The subset was: CD45RA+ positively selected. The receptors derive from a young man in good health.

The gene calls are TRBV25-1 and TRBJ1-5, with a tentative D call TRBD1 (5 bases). V was clipped by 6 bases and J by 7 bases, with 19 bases between them. CDR3 length: 15 residues. Germline assignment: CDR1 MGHDK and CDR2 SYGVNS. DNA of the CDR3: TGTGCCAGCAGCGCCGGGACGGACTTCTGGCAGCCCCAGCATTTT. As protein: CASSAGTDFWQPQHF.

The chain recombines TRBV19 with TRBJ2-3; D possibly corresponds to TRBD2 (7 bases). The CDR3 totals 16 residues. Trimming took off 2 bases at V and 4 bases at J, with 16 bases between the two ends. Germline CDR1 and CDR2: LNHDA and SQIVND (reference sequence). The CDR3 coding sequence is TGTGCCAGTAGTATATCGGGGAGGGGGTCAGCAGATACGCAGTATTTT. Amino acids: CASSISGRGSADTQYF.

The V and J genes are TRBV5-1 and TRBJ2-7, with 10 bases that match TRBD1. V shed 4 bases, J shed 6 bases, and the junction held 10 bases outside the gene matches. CDR3 length: 15 residues. Germline CDR1 and CDR2: SGHRS and YFSETQ. This CDR3 is CASSLIPGQGREQYF. The CDR3 DNA follows: TGCGCCAGCAGCCTGATACCGGGACAGGGGCGCGAGCAGTACTTC.

The rearrangement joins TRBV2 to TRBJ1-5; D is unclear. There are 14 residues in the CDR3. In germline, CDR1 is SNHLY, CDR2 FYNNEI. The germline V and J ends were trimmed by 7 bases and 2 bases, with 12 bases remaining between them. The DNA of the CDR3 is TGTGCCAGCAAGCAGGACGGGGGCAATCAGCCCCAGCATTTT. Its translation: CASKQDGGNQPQHF.

J is TRBJ2-7 and V is TRBV4-1; TRBD1 agrees at 7 bases. CDR3 length: 15 residues. J was trimmed by 2 bases and V by 1 base; bases with no gene match: 5. In germline, CDR1 is MGHRA, CDR2 YSYEKL. The CDR3 is CASSQAWTGAYEQYF. CDR3 DNA: TGCGCCAGCAGCCAAGCTTGGACAGGCGCCTACGAGCAGTACTTC.

The CDR3 DNA sequence: TGTGCCAGCAGCCCCGCGTGGGGTAGCCAAGAGACCCAGTACTTC. Amino acids: CASSPAWGSQETQYF. The chain couples TRBV7-8 to TRBJ2-5; D remains unclear. Germline assignment: CDR1 SGHVS and CDR2 FQNEAQ. There are 15 residues in the CDR3. V dropped 5 bases and J dropped 1 base, with 14 bases sitting between them.

This chain uses TRBV7-9 with TRBJ2-7; a possible D gene is TRBD1 (5 bases). Trimming took 0 bases from V and 2 from J, leaving 8 bases between them. Germline lookup yields CDR1 SEHNR and CDR2 FQNEAQ (reference sequence). The CDR3 has 14 amino acids. CDR3 residues: CASSLARDTYEQYF. The CDR3 nucleotides read TGTGCCAGCAGCTTAGCCAGGGATACCTACGAGCAGTACTTC.

This clone has just one count. The chain is built from TRBV7-8 and TRBJ2-6; 13 bases line up with TRBD2. Germline V gene lookup returns CDR1 SGHVS and CDR2 FQNEAQ. J lost 2 bases, V lost 3 bases, and 7 bases had no gene match. The CDR3 loop spans 19 amino acids. CDR3 DNA: TGTGCCAGCAGCTTGCGCCCGGGACTAGCGGGAACTGGGGCCAACGTCCTGACTTTC. The encoded protein is CASSLRPGLAGTGANVLTF. Together with reference TRBV7-8 and TRBJ2-6, the CDR3 gives the full variable domain: GAGVSQSPRYKVAKRGQDVALRCDPISGHVSLFWYQQALGQGPEFLTYFQNEAQLDKSGLPSDRFFAERPEGSVSTLKIQRTQQEDSAVYLCASSLRPGLAGTGANVLTFGAGSRLTVL.

The chain has TRBV30 and TRBJ1-3; a possible D gene is TRBD1 (5 bases). CDR3 length: 14 residues. Trimming left V 2 bases short and J 0 bases short, with 8 bases between. Per the germline V gene, CDR1 is GTSNPN and CDR2 is SVGIG (reference sequence). CDR3 sequence: CAWSFRGSGNTIYF. The CDR3 DNA reads as TGTGCCTGGAGTTTTAGGGGCTCTGGAAACACCATATATTTT.

The rearrangement joins TRBV5-1 to TRBJ2-3; D ambiguous. The V end was cut by 1 base, the J end by 2 bases, with 8 bases between. Germline values: CDR1 SGHRS, CDR2 YFSETQ. This CDR3 region has 14 residues. CDR3 sequence reads: CASSLWSDTDTQYF. The CDR3, as DNA: TGCGCCAGCAGCTTGTGGAGCGACACAGATACGCAGTATTTT.

This sequence joins TRBV9 and TRBJ2-7, with D unresolved. This CDR3 comprises 15 residues. Per the germline V gene, CDR1 is SGDLS and CDR2 is YYNGEE. Deletions cut 0 bases from V and 2 bases from J, with 12 bases between. The CDR3 nucleotides read TGTGCCAGCAGCGTAGATGCGGATCCCACCTACGAGCAGTACTTC. Protein product: CASSVDADPTYEQYF. The whole variable domain, remainder taken from reference TRBV9 and TRBJ2-7, is DSGVTQTPKHLITATGQRVTLRCSPRSGDLSVYWYQQSLDQGLQFLIQYYNGEERAKGNILERFSAQQFPDLHSELNLSSLELGDSALYFCASSVDADPTYEQYFGPGTRLTVT.

The rearrangement joins TRBV6-5 to TRBJ1-3; D is unclear. The CDR3 consists of 14 residues. CDR1 MNHEY and CDR2 SVGAGI come from the germline V gene. Trimming left V 2 bases short and J 2 bases short, with 7 bases between. CDR3 protein: CASSYRLAGNTIYF. The DNA of the CDR3 is TGTGCCAGCAGTTACCGACTAGCTGGAAACACCATATATTTT.

The CDR3 loop is CASSLRQGSGANVLTF. CDR3 sequence (DNA): TGTGCCAGCAGCTTAAGACAGGGCTCTGGGGCCAACGTCCTGACTTTC. This chain connects TRBV7-6 to TRBJ2-6; 7 positions agree with TRBD1. Germline values: CDR1 SGHVS, CDR2 FNYEAQ. V shed 2 bases and J 0 bases; nucleotides not matched to a gene: 1. CDR3 length: 16 residues.

On this clone itself: The same CDR3 is also encoded by other DNA sequences in this sample. This chain links TRBV13 with TRBJ2-1; D gene uncertain. Germline assignment: CDR1 PRHDT and CDR2 FYEKMQ (reference sequence). The V end was cut by 4 bases, the J end by 2 bases, with 0 bases between. CDR3 length equals 11 residues. In DNA, the CDR3 is TGTGCCAGCAGCTCCTACAATGAGCAGTTCTTC. It yields the protein CASSSYNEQFF.